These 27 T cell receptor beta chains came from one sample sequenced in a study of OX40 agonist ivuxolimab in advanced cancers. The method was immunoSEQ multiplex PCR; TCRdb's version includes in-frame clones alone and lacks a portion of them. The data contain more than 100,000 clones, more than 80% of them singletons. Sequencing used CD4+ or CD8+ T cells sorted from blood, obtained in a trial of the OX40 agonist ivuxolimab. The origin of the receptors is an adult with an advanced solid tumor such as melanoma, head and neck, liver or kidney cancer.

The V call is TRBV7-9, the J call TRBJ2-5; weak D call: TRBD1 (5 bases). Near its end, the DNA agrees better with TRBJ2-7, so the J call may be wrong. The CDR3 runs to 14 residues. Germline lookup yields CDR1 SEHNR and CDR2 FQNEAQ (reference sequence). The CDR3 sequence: CASSLGQTFYEQYF. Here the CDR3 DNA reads TGTGCCAGCAGCTTAGGACAGACCTTCTACGAGCAGTACTTC.

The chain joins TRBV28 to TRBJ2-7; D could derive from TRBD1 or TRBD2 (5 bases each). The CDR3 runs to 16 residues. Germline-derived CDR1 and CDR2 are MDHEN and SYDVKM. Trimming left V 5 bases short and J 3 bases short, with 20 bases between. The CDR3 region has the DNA TGTGCCAGCAGTCCTTTATCGAGGGAGAGGGGCTACGAGCAGTACTTC. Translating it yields CASSPLSRERGYEQYF. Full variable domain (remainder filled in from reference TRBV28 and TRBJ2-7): DVKVTQSSRYLVKRTGEKVFLECVQDMDHENMFWYRQDPGLGLRLIYFSYDVKMKEKGDIPEGYSVSREKKERFSLILESASTNQTSMYLCASSPLSRERGYEQYFGPGTRLTVT.

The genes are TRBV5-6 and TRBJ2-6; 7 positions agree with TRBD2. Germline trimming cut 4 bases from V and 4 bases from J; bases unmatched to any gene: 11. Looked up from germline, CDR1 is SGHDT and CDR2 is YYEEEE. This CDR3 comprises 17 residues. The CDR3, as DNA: TGTGCCAGCAGCCTCTACGGGGGGACCGCCGGGGCCAACGTCCTGACTTTC. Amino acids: CASSLYGGTAGANVLTF. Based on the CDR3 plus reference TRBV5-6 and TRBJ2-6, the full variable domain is DAGVTQSPTHLIKTRGQQVTLRCSPKSGHDTVSWYQQALGQGPQFIFQYYEEEERQRGNFPDRFSGHQFPNYSSELNVNALLLGDSALYLCASSLYGGTAGANVLTFGAGSRLTVL.

The DNA of the CDR3 is TGTGCCAGTAATCAACAGGGAATCGCTGAAGCTTTCTTT. Amino acids: CASNQQGIAEAFF. V is TRBV19 and J is TRBJ1-1, with D perhaps matching TRBD1 (6 bases). There are 13 residues in the CDR3. With 7 bases removed from V and 6 bases from J, the gap between germline ends came to 15 bases. CDR1 is LNHDA, CDR2 SQIVND, per germline (reference sequence).

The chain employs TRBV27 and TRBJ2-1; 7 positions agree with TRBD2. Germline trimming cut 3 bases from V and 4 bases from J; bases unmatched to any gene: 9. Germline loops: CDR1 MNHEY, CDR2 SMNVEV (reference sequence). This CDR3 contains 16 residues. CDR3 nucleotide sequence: TGTGCCAGCAGTTTTCGGCCGGGGGGACTGTACAATGAGCAGTTCTTC. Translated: CASSFRPGGLYNEQFF.

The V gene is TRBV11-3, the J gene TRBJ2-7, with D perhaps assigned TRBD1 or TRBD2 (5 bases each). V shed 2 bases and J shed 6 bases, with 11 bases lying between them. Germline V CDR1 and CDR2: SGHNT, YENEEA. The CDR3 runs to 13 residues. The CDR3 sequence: CASSLSGLGEQYF. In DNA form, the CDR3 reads TGTGCCAGCAGCTTATCGGGGCTCGGCGAGCAGTACTTC.

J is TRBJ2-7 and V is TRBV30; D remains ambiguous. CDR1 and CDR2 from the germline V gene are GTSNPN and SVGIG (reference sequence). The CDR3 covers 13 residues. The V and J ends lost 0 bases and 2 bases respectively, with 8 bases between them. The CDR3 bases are TGTGCCTGGAGTGTGGGCAATGCCTACGAGCAGTACTTC. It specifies CAWSVGNAYEQYF.

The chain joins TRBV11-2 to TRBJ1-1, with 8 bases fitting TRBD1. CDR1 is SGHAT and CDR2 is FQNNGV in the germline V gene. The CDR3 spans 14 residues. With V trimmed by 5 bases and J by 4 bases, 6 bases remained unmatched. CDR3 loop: CASSTQGAGTEAFF. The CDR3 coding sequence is TGTGCCAGCAGCACTCAGGGGGCCGGCACTGAAGCTTTCTTT.

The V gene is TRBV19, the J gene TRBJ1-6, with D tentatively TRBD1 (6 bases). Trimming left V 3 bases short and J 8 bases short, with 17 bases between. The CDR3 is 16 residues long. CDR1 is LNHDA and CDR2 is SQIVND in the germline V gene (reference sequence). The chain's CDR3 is CASSIDRAGAYSPLHF. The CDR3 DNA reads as TGTGCCAGTAGTATCGATCGTGCGGGGGCCTATTCACCCCTCCACTTT.

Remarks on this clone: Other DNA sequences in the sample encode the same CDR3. The CDR3 region is CASSEAKETQYF. In DNA, the CDR3 is TGCGCCAGCAGTGAGGCAAAAGAGACCCAGTACTTC. V usage is TRBV10-2 and J usage is TRBJ2-5; no clear D. The germline V gene has CDR1 WSHSY and CDR2 SAAADI. V lost 2 bases and J 3 bases, leaving 4 bases between the germline ends. This CDR3 contains 12 residues.

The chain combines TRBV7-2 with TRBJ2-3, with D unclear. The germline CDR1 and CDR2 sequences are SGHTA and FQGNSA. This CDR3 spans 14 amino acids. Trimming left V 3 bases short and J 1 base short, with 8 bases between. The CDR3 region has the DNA TGTGCCAGCAGCTTTACGGGCGGCACAGATACGCAGTATTTT. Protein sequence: CASSFTGGTDTQYF.

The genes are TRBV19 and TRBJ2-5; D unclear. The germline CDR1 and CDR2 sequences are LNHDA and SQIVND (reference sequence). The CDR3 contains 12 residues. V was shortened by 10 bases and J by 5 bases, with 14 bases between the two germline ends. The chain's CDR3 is CATRSLGETQYF. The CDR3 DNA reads TGTGCCACCAGATCCCTGGGGGAGACCCAGTACTTC.

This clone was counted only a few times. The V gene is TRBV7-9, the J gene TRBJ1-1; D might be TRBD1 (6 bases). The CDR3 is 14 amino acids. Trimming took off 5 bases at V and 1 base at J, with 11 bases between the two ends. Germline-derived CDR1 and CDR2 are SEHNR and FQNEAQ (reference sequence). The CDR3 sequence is CASSLGQRNTEAFF. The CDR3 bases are TGTGCCAGCAGCCTGGGACAAAGGAACACTGAAGCTTTCTTT. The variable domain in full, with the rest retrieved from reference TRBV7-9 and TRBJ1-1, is DTGVSQNPRHKITKRGQNVTFRCDPISEHNRLYWYRQTLGQGPEFLTYFQNEAQLEKSRLLSDRFSAERPKGSFSTLEIQRTEQGDSAMYLCASSLGQRNTEAFFGQGTRLTVV.

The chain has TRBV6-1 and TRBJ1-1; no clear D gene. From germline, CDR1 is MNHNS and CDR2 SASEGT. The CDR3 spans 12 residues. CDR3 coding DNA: TGTGTCGGTGGCACCCGGAACACTGAAGCTTTCTTT. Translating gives CVGGTRNTEAFF.

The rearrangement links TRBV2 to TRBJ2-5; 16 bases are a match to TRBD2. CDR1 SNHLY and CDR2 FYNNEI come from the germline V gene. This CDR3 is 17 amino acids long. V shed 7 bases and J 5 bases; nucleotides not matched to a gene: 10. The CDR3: CASNKGLAGGPWETQYF. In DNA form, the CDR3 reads TGTGCCAGCAACAAGGGACTAGCGGGGGGGCCGTGGGAGACCCAGTACTTC.

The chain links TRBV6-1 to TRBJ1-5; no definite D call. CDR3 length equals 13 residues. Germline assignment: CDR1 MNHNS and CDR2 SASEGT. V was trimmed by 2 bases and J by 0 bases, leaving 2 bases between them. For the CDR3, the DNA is TGTGCCAGCAGTGAAAGTAGCAATCAGCCCCAGCATTTT. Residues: CASSESSNQPQHF.

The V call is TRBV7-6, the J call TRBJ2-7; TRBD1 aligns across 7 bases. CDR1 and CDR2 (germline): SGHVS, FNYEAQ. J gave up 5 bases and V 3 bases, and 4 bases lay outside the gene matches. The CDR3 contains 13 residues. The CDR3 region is CASSFRTGDEQYF. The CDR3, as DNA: TGTGCCAGCAGCTTCCGGACAGGTGACGAGCAGTACTTC.

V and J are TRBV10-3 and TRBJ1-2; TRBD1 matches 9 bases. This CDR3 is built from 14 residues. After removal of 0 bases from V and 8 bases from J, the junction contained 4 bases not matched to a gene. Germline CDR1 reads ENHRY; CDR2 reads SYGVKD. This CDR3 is CAISESGTGNGYTF. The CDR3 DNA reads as TGTGCCATCAGTGAGTCTGGGACAGGGAACGGCTACACCTTC.

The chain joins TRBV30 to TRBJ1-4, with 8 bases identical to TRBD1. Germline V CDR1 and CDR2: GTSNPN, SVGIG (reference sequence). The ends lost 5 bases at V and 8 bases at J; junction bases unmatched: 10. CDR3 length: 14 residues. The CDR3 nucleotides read TGTGCCTGGTCCAGGGGGCGCCTTCAGGAAAAACTGTTTTTT. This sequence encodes CAWSRGRLQEKLFF.

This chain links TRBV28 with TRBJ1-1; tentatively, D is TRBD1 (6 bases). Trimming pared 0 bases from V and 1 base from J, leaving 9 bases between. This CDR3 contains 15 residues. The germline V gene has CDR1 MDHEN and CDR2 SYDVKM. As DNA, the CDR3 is TGTGCCAGCAGTTTATGGGCAGGGGCGAACACTGAAGCTTTCTTT. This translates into CASSLWAGANTEAFF.

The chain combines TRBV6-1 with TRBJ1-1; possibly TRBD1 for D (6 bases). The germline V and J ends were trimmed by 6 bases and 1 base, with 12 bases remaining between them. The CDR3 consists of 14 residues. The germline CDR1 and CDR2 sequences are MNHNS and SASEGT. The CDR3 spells CASSTDRKNTEAFF. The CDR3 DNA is TGTGCCAGCAGCACAGACAGGAAGAACACTGAAGCTTTCTTT.

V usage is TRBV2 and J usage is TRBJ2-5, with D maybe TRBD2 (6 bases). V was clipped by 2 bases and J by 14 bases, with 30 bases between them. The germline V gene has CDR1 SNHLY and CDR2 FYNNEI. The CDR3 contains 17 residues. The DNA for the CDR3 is TGTGCCAGCAGTGAATTAAGGGGCGGGACGCTGCCTACGAGCTCCTACTTC. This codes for CASSELRGGTLPTSSYF.

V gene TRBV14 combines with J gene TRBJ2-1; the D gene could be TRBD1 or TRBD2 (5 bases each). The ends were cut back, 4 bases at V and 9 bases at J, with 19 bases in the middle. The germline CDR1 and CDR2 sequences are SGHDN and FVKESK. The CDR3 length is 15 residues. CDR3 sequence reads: CASSPRLAGTGEQFF. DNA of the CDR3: TGTGCCAGCAGCCCCCGATTAGCTGGGACCGGTGAGCAGTTCTTC.

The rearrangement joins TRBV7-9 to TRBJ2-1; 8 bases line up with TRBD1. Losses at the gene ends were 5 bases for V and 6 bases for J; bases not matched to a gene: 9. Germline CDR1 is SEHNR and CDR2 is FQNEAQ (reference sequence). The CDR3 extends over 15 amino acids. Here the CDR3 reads CASSKRQGFGNEQFF. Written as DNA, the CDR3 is TGTGCCAGCAGCAAACGACAGGGGTTTGGCAATGAGCAGTTCTTC.

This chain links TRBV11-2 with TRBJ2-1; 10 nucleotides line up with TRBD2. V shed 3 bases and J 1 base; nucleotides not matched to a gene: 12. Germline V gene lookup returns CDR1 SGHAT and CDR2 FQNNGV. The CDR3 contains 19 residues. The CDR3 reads CASSFLASGGGISYNEQFF. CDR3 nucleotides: TGTGCCAGCAGCTTTCTCGCTAGCGGGGGAGGGATTTCCTACAATGAGCAGTTCTTC.

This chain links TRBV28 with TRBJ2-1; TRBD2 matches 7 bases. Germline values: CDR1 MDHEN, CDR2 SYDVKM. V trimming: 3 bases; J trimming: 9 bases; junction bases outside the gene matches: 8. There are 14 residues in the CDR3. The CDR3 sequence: CASSFSPTSPEQFF. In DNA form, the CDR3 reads TGTGCCAGCAGTTTCTCTCCGACTAGCCCTGAGCAGTTCTTC.

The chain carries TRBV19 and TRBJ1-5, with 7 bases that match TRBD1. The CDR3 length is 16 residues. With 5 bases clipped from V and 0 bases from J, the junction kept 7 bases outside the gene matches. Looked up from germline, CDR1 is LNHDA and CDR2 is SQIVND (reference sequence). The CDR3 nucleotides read TGTGCCAGTAGTCCGGGGACAGTCTATAGCAATCAGCCCCAGCATTTT. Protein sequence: CASSPGTVYSNQPQHF.